One TCR beta chain is described in this entry. The antigen this receptor binds is unknown. No clone much larger than this one lies a single base away; base qualities are absent. CDR1 is given as KGHSH and CDR2 as LQKENI, both from the germline V gene. V loses 2 bases at its end and J loses 0 bases; junction bases beyond the gene matches: 3. The CDR3, from cysteine to phenylalanine, totals 16 residues. The entry retains the CDR3 DNA only, 48 bases that are in frame from base 1. The data stem from a study of prognosis after radiotherapy for stage I lung cancer (dated by TCRdb to the early 2020s). Background on the whole study: Between April 2018 and early 2019, fewer than 20 patients with stage I NSCLC were enrolled in Nanjing, China. The cohort comprised 13 men and six or seven women with a median age of around 70 years, ranging from about 50 to 84 years. Peripheral blood TCR beta repertoires were profiled in stage I NSCLC patients before and after stereotactic body radiotherapy, and the study then linked these repertoires to distant failure. No patient received concurrent therapy alongside SBRT. Tumor histology was squamous cell carcinoma in more than 5 patients and adenocarcinoma in twelve. All patients were regarded as medically inoperable, because of comorbidities in 11 to 12 patients and refusal of surgery in roughly 7 patients. Distant metastases were developed by four of the 19 patients after SBRT, at a median of 7 months, whereas no significant progression was observed in the other 15 patients. Stage I lung tumors that were newly diagnosed and primary were found in more than 12 patients, while roughly five patients had oligometastatic NSCLC after surgical resection of the primary tumor. For each of the roughly 20 patients, one blood sample was taken before SBRT and one after, so the study sequenced some 40 samples in total. Using image-guided IMRT or VMAT, SBRT was delivered in 3 to 5 fractions at a biologically effective dose of at least 100 Gy.

Overall results and qualifications from the work: After SBRT, the count of unique TCR clones dropped from a median of roughly 10,000 beforehand to 6,500 to 8,000 afterward (Wilcoxon paired P=0.011). All reported P values were unadjusted for multiple comparisons. TRBV and TRBJ usage frequencies reportedly differed by metastasis status, in two V genes at baseline and in several V and two J genes after SBRT. The small cohort and short follow-up limited the study, so independent validation of the findings is needed. Post-SBRT Shannon entropy and its change from baseline were lower in patients who developed distant metastases; baseline Shannon entropy was not associated with metastases. Whether the expanded TCR clones were tumor-specific was not determined.

All patients had node-negative disease on CT and PET/CT, and none had a history of other malignancies or prior chemotherapy or radiotherapy. At each of two time points, 5 to 6 milliliters of peripheral venous blood were collected into EDTA tubes. Ficoll-Paque Plus density-gradient centrifugation was used to isolate PBMCs. Samples were stored at -80°C immediately after collection until analysis. The TCR beta CDR3 region was amplified from genomic DNA by two rounds of multiplex PCR. In the first round of PCR, primers specific to each TRBV and TRBJ gene were used, and the primer sequences are filed in Chinese patent CN105087789A. The second PCR round used universal primers. The Roche High Pure PCR Template Preparation Kit was used to extract genomic DNA from the frozen PBMCs. Libraries were sequenced paired-end with 151 bp reads on an Illumina HiSeq 3000. In the authors' own workflow: Raw reads lacking the multiplex PCR primer sequences were removed with CutAdapt. PEAR was used to merge high-quality paired reads into contigs. MiXCR assigned TRB V, D and J gene segments to each contig by aligning to reference sequences. CDR3 sequences were clustered by base quality and sequence similarity to remove sequencing errors. Diversity was calculated as Shannon entropy divided by the natural log of the number of productive TCR sequences. Clonality was computed as one minus the ratio of Shannon entropy to the natural log of the number of unique clonotypes. Progression-free survival cut-offs for repertoire metrics were chosen using the Youden index of ROC curves, with analyses run in R 3.5.3. TCRdb reprocessing: public reads trimmed at Q25 with fastp, clones called with MiXCR, in-frame beta chains kept. Rows matching on CDR3 protein sequence are summarized as one entry with the most common DNA and genes. The V and J calls shown here were made by TCRdb, not taken from the authors' results. The sample includes about 35,000 distinct CDR3 sequences, with under 40% observed a single time. Clones ranked in the top ten supply 16% of the sample.

The input for sequencing was PBMCs, taken before or after stereotactic body radiation therapy (not recorded which). The receptor was isolated from a donor over 45 with non-small cell lung cancer. Rearrangement joined TRBV18 to TRBJ2-5; 10 bases in between match TRBD2. The CDR3 protein sequence reads: CASSPSLAGDQETQYF. The nucleotide sequence is TGTGCCAGCTCACCAAGCCTAGCGGGGGACCAAGAGACCCAGTACTTC.